Each of the 28 T cell receptor beta chains below was sequenced from the same sample in a study of CD8 T cells in ankylosing spondylitis. TCRdb re-derived calls from the 5' RACE reads in MiXCR, one entry per CDR3 protein. This table has approximately 300,000 distinct CDR3 sequences, roughly 8% appearing once. Regarding the study as a whole: About 8 highly homologous variants made up a TCR beta motif, and this motif appeared characteristic of ankylosing spondylitis blood.

No antigen is known for these receptors. Sequencing used blood, either unsorted or a sorted T cell fraction (not recorded which). Every receptor here comes from a male donor with ankylosing spondylitis.

V is TRBV20-1 and J is TRBJ1-5; D gene unclear. The germline V gene encodes CDR1 DFQATT and CDR2 SNEGSKA (reference sequence). This CDR3 contains 12 residues. The V and J ends lost 6 bases and 5 bases respectively, with 11 bases between them. For the CDR3, the DNA is TGCAGTGCCGTTGCCGTCGATCAGCCCCAGCATTTT. Translation: CSAVAVDQPQHF.

This clonotype was counted many times. The V call is TRBV10-3, the J call TRBJ2-5; 14 positions agree with TRBD2. Per germline, CDR1 ENHRY and CDR2 SYGVKD. V gave up 10 bases and J gave up 4 bases; unmatched junction bases: 5. This CDR3 contains 14 residues. CDR3 nucleotides: TGTGCCACGGGACTAGCGGGAGTTTCAGAGACCCAGTACTTC. Amino acids: CATGLAGVSETQYF.

This chain joins TRBV5-1 and TRBJ2-1; D unclear. The length of the CDR3 is 15 residues. V shed 8 bases and J shed 5 bases, with 20 bases lying between them. Germline V gene data show CDR1 as SGHRS and CDR2 as YFSETQ. This CDR3 reads CASSNLLDGDNEQFF. Written as DNA, the CDR3 is TGCGCCAGTTCCAACCTCCTGGACGGTGACAATGAGCAGTTCTTC.

This clonotype was observed a few times. The chain has TRBV12-3 or TRBV12-4 and TRBJ1-2; D ambiguous. The CDR3 has 13 amino acids. V shed 1 base and J shed 4 bases, with 7 bases lying between them. CDR3 in amino acids: CASSLGRFYGYTF. CDR3 in DNA: TGTGCCAGCAGTTTAGGACGGTTCTATGGCTACACCTTC.

This clonotype occurred once. V usage is TRBV5-1 and J usage is TRBJ2-1; D is undetermined. CDR1 and CDR2 from the germline V gene are SGHRS and YFSETQ. Trimming left V 0 bases short and J 7 bases short, with 14 bases between. CDR3 size: 15 residues. The CDR3 reads CASSLAGLSRNEQFF. CDR3 in DNA: TGCGCCAGCAGCTTGGCCGGGCTATCGAGGAATGAGCAGTTCTTC.

This clonotype was detected only a few times. This chain joins TRBV7-7 and TRBJ2-5; 8 bases fit TRBD1. The V gene's germline CDR1 is SSHAT and CDR2 FNYEAQ (reference sequence). The V segment lost 5 bases and the J segment 3 bases; nucleotides outside the gene matches: 5. There are 14 residues in the CDR3. The CDR3 DNA is TGTGCCAGCAGCGAACGGACAGGGAAAGAGACCCAGTACTTC. This codes for CASSERTGKETQYF.

This clonotype was found many times. J is TRBJ2-5 and V is TRBV29-1; 7 bases agree with TRBD1. The V and J ends lost 7 bases and 7 bases, in that order; junction bases with no gene match: 9. CDR3 size: 12 residues. CDR1 is SQVTM and CDR2 is ANQGSEA in the germline V gene. The CDR3 loop reads CSGNNRGLTQYF. The CDR3 nucleotides are TGCAGCGGGAATAACAGGGGTCTGACCCAGTACTTC.

This clonotype was seen a few times. This chain links TRBV29-1 with TRBJ2-7; unclear D gene. The V gene's germline CDR1 is SQVTM and CDR2 ANQGSEA. The V gene lost 4 bases and the J gene lost 8 bases, with 21 bases spanning the gap. The CDR3 contains 14 residues. This CDR3 is CSVGPREPFTKQYF. The CDR3 DNA follows: TGCAGCGTTGGGCCTAGAGAGCCGTTTACGAAGCAGTACTTC.

Comments on this clonotype: A read error is possible here, since a much larger clone lies one base away. This chain links TRBV29-1 with TRBJ2-1; D gene uncertain. The V gene's germline CDR1 is SQVTM and CDR2 ANQGSEA. V was trimmed by 5 bases and J by 4 bases, leaving 12 bases between them. The CDR3 runs to 13 residues. The DNA for the CDR3 is TGCAGCGTTAATATACAGACATACAATGAGCAGTTCTTC. Residues: CSVNIQTYNEQFF.

This clonotype showed up many times. The chain has TRBV19 and TRBJ1-6; no clear D. V was pared by 4 bases and J by 9 bases, with 16 bases between. This CDR3 region has 15 residues. CDR1 LNHDA and CDR2 SQIVND come from the germline V gene (reference sequence). The CDR3 loop reads CASSTRHGAGSPLHF. The CDR3 DNA follows: TGTGCCAGTAGTACAAGACATGGAGCTGGTTCACCCCTCCACTTT.

This clonotype was observed at least ten times. The chain joins TRBV24-1 to TRBJ2-1; D unresolved. The germline CDR1 and CDR2 sequences are KGHDR and SFDVKD. This CDR3 has 16 amino acids. The V end was cut by 0 bases, the J end by 5 bases, with 13 bases between. CDR3 loop: CATSDLRTAYNNEQFF. CDR3 coding DNA: TGTGCCACCAGTGATTTGCGTACAGCTTACAACAATGAGCAGTTCTTC.

This clonotype was picked up many times. V usage is TRBV24-1 and J usage is TRBJ2-1; D is ambiguous. The CDR3 loop spans 12 amino acids. Per the germline V gene, CDR1 is KGHDR and CDR2 is SFDVKD. V was clipped by 3 bases and J by 7 bases, with 6 bases between them. The CDR3 bases are TGTGCCACCAGTGATCTTGAGAATGAGCAGTTCTTC. As protein: CATSDLENEQFF.

The chain uses TRBV2 and TRBJ2-7, with TRBD1 matching over 8 bases. CDR1 SNHLY and CDR2 FYNNEI come from the germline V gene. This CDR3 has 15 residues. With V trimmed by 6 bases and J by 0 bases, 7 bases remained unmatched. DNA for the CDR3: TGTGCCAGCAGGACACAGGGGGTAAGCTCCTACGAGCAGTACTTC. Translating it yields CASRTQGVSSYEQYF.

The sample holds many counts of this clonotype. The rearrangement joins TRBV10-3 to TRBJ2-5, with D hard to call. The CDR3 covers 12 residues. The germline V gene encodes CDR1 ENHRY and CDR2 SYGVKD. V lost 6 bases and J lost 4, with 9 bases in between. As DNA, the CDR3 is TGTGCCATCAGAGATGGGCTAGAGACCCAGTACTTC. Protein product: CAIRDGLETQYF.

This clonotype has more than one count but fewer than ten. The chain uses TRBV28 and TRBJ2-1, with 7 bases matching TRBD1. The J segment lost 5 bases and the V segment lost 10 bases, leaving 8 bases of the junction unmatched. Germline V CDR1 and CDR2: MDHEN, SYDVKM. This CDR3 contains 13 residues. The CDR3 region is CAIIDRADNEQFF. CDR3 DNA: TGTGCCATTATAGACAGGGCCGACAATGAGCAGTTCTTC.

In this sample, this clonotype turned up many times. This chain uses TRBV24-1 with TRBJ2-1, with 11 bases that match TRBD2. The CDR3 covers 17 residues. Per the germline V gene, CDR1 is KGHDR and CDR2 is SFDVKD. J lost 1 base, V lost 5 bases, and 6 bases had no gene match. CDR3 in DNA: TGTGCCACCAGTGTCCTTAGCGGGAGGGAATCCTACAATGAGCAGTTCTTC. This gives the protein CATSVLSGRESYNEQFF.

The table lists this clonotype with a few counts. The chain carries TRBV2 and TRBJ1-5, with D perhaps matching TRBD1 (6 bases). The CDR3 contains 14 residues. Trimming pared 9 bases from V and 7 bases from J, leaving 19 bases between. Germline V gene lookup returns CDR1 SNHLY and CDR2 FYNNEI. The CDR3 DNA reads as TGTGCCAGTAGAATAGCAAGGGGGAACCAGCCCCAGCATTTT. Its protein product is CASRIARGNQPQHF.

This clonotype was picked up many times. The chain uses TRBV12-3 or TRBV12-4 and TRBJ2-2; D gene unclear. The CDR3 sequence is 15 residues long. V gave up 3 bases and J gave up 7 bases, with 15 bases separating them. In DNA form, the CDR3 reads TGTGCCAGCAGTTTGATGCCAGGCCACGACGGGGAGCTGTTTTTT. It encodes CASSLMPGHDGELFF.

This clonotype turned up a few times. The chain carries TRBV24-1 and TRBJ2-3; 10 bases agree with TRBD1. Germline V CDR1 and CDR2: KGHDR, SFDVKD. This CDR3 has 17 amino acids. The V and J ends lost 4 bases and 0 bases, in that order; junction bases with no gene match: 6. This CDR3 reads CATSDRRDRGSTDTQYF. The CDR3 nucleotides read TGTGCCACCAGTGACCGCCGGGACAGGGGAAGCACAGATACGCAGTATTTT.

The sample holds a few counts of this clonotype. The chain recombines TRBV29-1 with TRBJ2-1, with D tentatively TRBD1 or TRBD2 (5 bases each). CDR3 length: 16 amino acids. Trimming took 1 base from V and 9 from J, leaving 22 bases between them. Germline V gives CDR1 SQVTM, CDR2 ANQGSEA. The chain's CDR3 is CSVEGAGTSGIGEQFF. Written as DNA, the CDR3 is TGCAGCGTTGAAGGAGCCGGGACCTCAGGGATCGGTGAGCAGTTCTTC.

This clonotype was seen only a few times. V is TRBV9 and J is TRBJ2-4, with TRBD2 matching over 9 bases. The V gene end was trimmed by 4 bases and the J gene end by 6 bases; junction bases not matched to a gene: 5. The germline V gene encodes CDR1 SGDLS and CDR2 YYNGEE. The CDR3 has 14 residues. In nucleotides, the CDR3 is TGTGCCAGCAGCTCCACGACTAGCGGAAACATTCAGTACTTC. Residues: CASSSTTSGNIQYF. The variable domain in full, with the rest retrieved from reference TRBV9 and TRBJ2-4, is DSGVTQTPKHLITATGQRVTLRCSPRSGDLSVYWYQQSLDQGLQFLIQYYNGEERAKGNILERFSAQQFPDLHSELNLSSLELGDSALYFCASSSTTSGNIQYFGAGTRLSVL.

A few counts support this clonotype. The V gene is TRBV20-1, the J gene TRBJ2-2; 12 nucleotides match TRBD2. J lost 7 bases, V lost 1 base, and 4 bases had no gene match. The CDR3 has 15 residues. Germline CDR1 reads DFQATT; CDR2 reads SNEGSKA (reference sequence). The CDR3 is CSARGLAGVVGELFF. The CDR3 DNA is TGCAGTGCTAGAGGACTAGCGGGAGTGGTCGGGGAGCTGTTTTTT.

This clonotype has only a few counts. The chain combines TRBV9 with TRBJ1-3; D is possibly TRBD1 (6 bases). Looked up from germline, CDR1 is SGDLS and CDR2 is YYNGEE. Trimming stripped 2 bases from V and 6 bases from J, with 9 bases between. The CDR3 consists of 13 residues. CDR3 sequence reads: CASSVPGANTIYF. DNA of the CDR3: TGTGCCAGCAGCGTCCCGGGGGCAAACACCATATATTTT.

This chain uses TRBV18 with TRBJ1-3, with D unresolved. The CDR3 runs to 15 residues. The V end lost 3 bases, the J end lost 2 bases, and 11 bases lay between the germline ends. CDR1 is KGHSH and CDR2 is LQKENI in the germline V gene. CDR3 in amino acids: CASSPQEAAGNTIYF. CDR3 DNA sequence: TGTGCCAGCTCACCGCAGGAGGCCGCTGGAAACACCATATATTTT.

This clonotype was seen many times. The rearrangement joins TRBV7-9 to TRBJ2-3; perhaps D is TRBD1 or TRBD2 (5 bases each). Between the trimmed V and J ends, which lost 1 base and 1 base, there was a span of 12 bases. The CDR3 is made up of 16 amino acids. Germline-derived CDR1 and CDR2 are SEHNR and FQNEAQ (reference sequence). CDR3 sequence (DNA): TGTGCCAGCAGCTTAGTTGGGACCTCAGGCACAGATACGCAGTATTTT. Residues: CASSLVGTSGTDTQYF.

Only a few counts were recorded for this clonotype. The CDR3: CSVVRTSGNTIYF. For the CDR3, the DNA is TGCAGCGTCGTCCGCACCTCTGGAAACACCATATATTTT. The V and J genes are TRBV29-1 and TRBJ1-3; no reliable D call. The CDR3 totals 13 residues. Per germline, CDR1 SQVTM and CDR2 ANQGSEA. The V end was cut by 6 bases, the J end by 0 bases, with 9 bases between.

This clonotype was recorded many times. This chain joins TRBV28 and TRBJ1-2, with 7 bases identical to TRBD1. V dropped 11 bases and J dropped 4; count of bases not matched to a gene: 16. The germline CDR1 and CDR2 sequences are MDHEN and SYDVKM. This CDR3 contains 15 residues. This CDR3 is CAPPRKGATSYGYTF. In nucleotides, the CDR3 is TGTGCCCCCCCTAGAAAGGGGGCGACCTCCTATGGCTACACCTTC.

The chain employs TRBV6-1 and TRBJ2-2; TRBD1 matches at 11 bases. Germline V CDR1 and CDR2: MNHNS, SASEGT. The CDR3 has 16 residues. Trimming took 8 bases from V and 5 from J; bases not matched to a gene: 10. DNA for the CDR3: TGTGCCAGCGGACAGGGGGCGACAATAAGAACCGGGGAGCTGTTTTTT. This encodes CASGQGATIRTGELFF.